The clone carrying this TCR beta chain showed up just a few times. Its antigen is not known. Generation of TCR cDNA used 5'RACE template switching (which added a universal primer site and UMIs). TCRdb passed the 5' RACE reads through MiXCR, listing each CDR3 protein once. In the table there are 500,000 to 650,000 distinct CDR3 sequences, 9% to 15% of which are singletons. The record originates from a study of T cells after yellow fever vaccination. Overall study findings and caveats: A minor fraction of clonotypes spanned both CD4 and CD8 compartments.

Germline-derived CDR1 and CDR2 are SGHVS and FNYEAQ. CDR3 size: 16 residues. The V segment lost 4 bases and the J segment 4 bases; nucleotides outside the gene matches: 9. This sample comprised PBMCs, obtained on the day of the yellow fever booster vaccination. This chain links TRBV7-6 with TRBJ2-1; TRBD2 aligns across 8 bases. This receptor was identified in a man aged 30-40 years who received the YFV17D yellow fever vaccine. This CDR3 reads CASSWALAGQYNEQFF. CDR3 nucleotide sequence: TGTGCCAGCAGCTGGGCCCTAGCGGGTCAATACAATGAGCAGTTCTTC.